The 21 T cell receptor beta chains below were found in one sample sequenced in a study of blood T cells in healthy people across ages. For the second PCR, which ran for about 6 to 12 cycles, a sample-barcoded 5' primer and a J-beta primer mix were used. One entry per CDR3 protein, called by TCRdb with MiXCR from the 5' RACE reads. The data hold some 560,000 distinct CDR3 sequences, with about 27% observed a single time. These data are also associated with another study on T cells of mothers and their children.

Sample: blood. The receptors originated from a boy aged 2-15 years in good health.

The rearrangement uses TRBV2 and TRBJ1-5, with D possibly being TRBD1 (6 bases). From germline, CDR1 is SNHLY and CDR2 FYNNEI. The CDR3 has 14 amino acids. Trimming pared 4 bases from V and 5 bases from J, leaving 12 bases between. For the CDR3, the DNA is TGTGCCAGCAGTGTACAGGGACCCTATCAGCCCCAGCATTTT. Amino acid sequence: CASSVQGPYQPQHF. Full variable domain (rest looked up from reference TRBV2 and TRBJ1-5): EPEVTQTPSHQVTQMGQEVILRCVPISNHLYFYWYRQILGQKVEFLVSFYNNEISEKSEIFDDQFSVERPDGSNFTLKIRSTKLEDSAMYFCASSVQGPYQPQHFGDGTRLSIL.

The V call is TRBV11-2, the J call TRBJ2-5, with unresolved D. The J call may be incorrect, as the DNA end agrees better with TRBJ2-1. Looked up from germline, CDR1 is SGHAT and CDR2 is FQNNGV. The CDR3 covers 11 residues. The CDR3 region has the DNA TGTGCCAGCAGCTTAACGATTGAGCAGTTCTTC. This encodes CASSLTIEQFF.

CDR3 nucleotide sequence: TGTGCCAGCAGCTACAGGGGGCAGGGGGAGCAGTACTTC. This sequence encodes CASSYRGQGEQYF. The V and J genes are TRBV12-3 or TRBV12-4 and TRBJ2-1; 9 bases are shared with TRBD1. The J call may be mistaken, given a closer DNA end match to TRBJ2-7. This CDR3 contains 13 residues.

This chain connects TRBV7-3 to TRBJ2-3; D may be TRBD2 (6 bases). The length of the CDR3 is 17 residues. V lost 1 base to trimming and J lost 4 bases, with 18 bases between them. Germline CDR1 and CDR2: SGHTA and FQGTGA. CDR3 coding DNA: TGTGCCAGCAGCTTAAATCCAGGGACGGAGGGTGCAGATACGCAGTATTTT. Its protein product is CASSLNPGTEGADTQYF. The full variable domain, in which reference TRBV7-3 and TRBJ2-3 provide the parts outside the CDR3, is GAGVSQTPSNKVTEKGKYVELRCDPISGHTALYWYRQSLGQGPEFLIYFQGTGAADDSGLPNDRFFAVRPEGSVSTLKIQRTERGDSAVYLCASSLNPGTEGADTQYFGPGTRLTVL.

This clonotype was observed a handful of times. The chain links TRBV27 to TRBJ2-1, with TRBD2 as a possible D gene (6 bases). The better agreement between TRBJ2-7 and the DNA end casts doubt on the J call. This CDR3 comprises 15 residues. Germline loops: CDR1 MNHEY, CDR2 SMNVEV (reference sequence). The CDR3 sequence is CASTPTRDSSYEQYF. CDR3 coding DNA: TGTGCCAGCACCCCGACCCGGGACTCGTCCTACGAGCAGTACTTC.

The chain recombines TRBV3-1 with TRBJ2-7, with TRBD2 matching over 7 bases. This CDR3 is built from 15 residues. The V gene end was trimmed by 1 base and the J gene end by 1 base; junction bases not matched to a gene: 4. CDR1 and CDR2 (germline): LGHDT, YNNKEL (reference sequence). As DNA, the CDR3 is TGTGCCAGCAGCCAAGTCGGGGGGACTTCCTACGAGCAGTACTTC. This encodes CASSQVGGTSYEQYF.

Only a few counts were recorded for this clonotype. This chain connects TRBV20-1 to TRBJ2-7, with 16 bases matching TRBD2. CDR1 is DFQATT and CDR2 is SNEGSKA in the germline V gene (reference sequence). This CDR3 comprises 17 residues. The ends lost 1 base at V and 5 bases at J; junction bases unmatched: 8. Here the CDR3 reads CSARGGLAGGPNNEQYF. The CDR3 DNA follows: TGCAGTGCTAGAGGGGGACTAGCGGGAGGGCCAAACAACGAGCAGTACTTC.

The rearrangement joins TRBV2 to TRBJ2-4; D tentatively fits TRBD1 or TRBD2 (5 bases each). V lost 9 bases, J lost 0 bases, and 12 bases lay in between. Germline-derived CDR1 and CDR2 are SNHLY and FYNNEI. The CDR3 runs to 14 residues. The DNA of the CDR3 is TGTGCCAGTCAGCGGACACTAGCCAAAAACATTCAGTACTTC. Amino acids: CASQRTLAKNIQYF.

This clonotype was seen more than once but under ten times. The chain joins TRBV27 to TRBJ2-7, with TRBD2 matching over 13 bases. Germline CDR1 MNHEY, CDR2 SMNVEV (reference sequence). The CDR3 has 15 residues. V was pared by 3 bases and J by 6 bases, with 5 bases of the junction left unmatched. CDR3 sequence: CASSFRTSGSGEQYF. CDR3 sequence (DNA): TGTGCCAGCAGTTTCCGGACTAGCGGGAGTGGCGAGCAGTACTTC.

This clonotype was observed a handful of times. A junction end diverges from the germline sequence, so it may reflect a read error. The rearrangement joins TRBV4-3 to TRBJ2-3, with D perhaps being TRBD1 or TRBD2 (5 bases each). CDR3 length: 16 residues. Germline V gene data show CDR1 as LGHNA and CDR2 as YSLEER. Here the CDR3 reads CASGQGLGRSTDTQYF. CDR3 in DNA: TGCGCCAGCGGCCAAGGCCTGGGACGGAGCACAGATACGCAGTATTTT.

This clonotype was seen a few times. The J gene is TRBJ1-4, the V gene TRBV6-5; D is perhaps TRBD1 (6 bases). Germline lookup yields CDR1 MNHEY and CDR2 SVGAGI. The CDR3 spans 16 residues. The V and J ends lost 0 bases and 6 bases respectively, with 14 bases between them. The CDR3 bases are TGTGCCAGCAGTTACTCGAAAGGGGCAGGGGATGAAAAACTGTTTTTT. Translation gives CASSYSKGAGDEKLFF.

V is TRBV7-9 and J is TRBJ2-7, with 9 nucleotides matching TRBD1. The trim removed 4 bases at V and 7 bases at J, leaving 8 bases unmatched. The CDR3 loop spans 14 amino acids. Germline loops: CDR1 SEHNR, CDR2 FQNEAQ (reference sequence). In nucleotides, the CDR3 is TGTGCCAGCAGCTCGGGACAGGGACTATTAGAGCAGTACTTC. Translated, it gives CASSSGQGLLEQYF.

This clonotype was seen a handful of times. The chain links TRBV12-3 or TRBV12-4 to TRBJ2-5; D unresolved. Deletions cut 5 bases from V and 5 bases from J, with 15 bases between. The CDR3 sequence is 14 residues long. The CDR3 DNA is TGTGCCAGCAGTCGGACCACCCACCGCGAGACCCAGTACTTC. Translation gives CASSRTTHRETQYF.

The gene calls are TRBV20-1 and TRBJ2-5, with TRBD2 matching over 12 bases. Near its end, the DNA agrees better with TRBJ2-7, so the J call may be wrong. CDR3 length equals 19 residues. Germline lookup yields CDR1 DFQATT and CDR2 SNEGSKA (reference sequence). Written as DNA, the CDR3 is TGCAGTGCTAGCCTCGCGCGCCTAGCGGGAGGGGGTGTCCCCTACGAGCAGTACTTC. This gives the protein CSASLARLAGGGVPYEQYF.

This clonotype came up once. V usage is TRBV5-5 and J usage is TRBJ2-4, with D hard to call. The CDR3 runs to 13 residues. Germline loops: CDR1 SGHKS, CDR2 YYEKEE (reference sequence). V lost 0 bases and J 6 bases, leaving 7 bases between the germline ends. This CDR3 is CASSLEPLNIQYF. DNA of the CDR3: TGTGCCAGCAGCTTGGAGCCTTTAAACATTCAGTACTTC.

The chain carries TRBV28 and TRBJ2-7; a possible D gene is TRBD2 (5 bases). The CDR3 totals 14 residues. Germline V gene data show CDR1 as MDHEN and CDR2 as SYDVKM. The V gene lost 5 bases and the J gene lost 2 bases, with 13 bases spanning the gap. The CDR3 sequence is CASSRNGVTYEQYF. The CDR3 DNA follows: TGTGCCAGCAGTCGGAACGGGGTCACCTACGAGCAGTACTTC.

The chain carries TRBV9 and TRBJ1-1; 8 bases map to TRBD1. CDR3 size: 15 residues. V trimming: 4 bases; J trimming: 1 base; junction bases outside the gene matches: 6. Per germline, CDR1 SGDLS and CDR2 YYNGEE. CDR3 loop: CASSPRTGQNTEAFF. For the CDR3, the DNA is TGTGCCAGCAGCCCACGGACAGGGCAGAACACTGAAGCTTTCTTT. Full variable domain (remainder filled in from reference TRBV9 and TRBJ1-1): DSGVTQTPKHLITATGQRVTLRCSPRSGDLSVYWYQQSLDQGLQFLIQYYNGEERAKGNILERFSAQQFPDLHSELNLSSLELGDSALYFCASSPRTGQNTEAFFGQGTRLTVV.

This clonotype was counted between two and nine times. The rearrangement uses TRBV7-2 and TRBJ2-3; 16 positions agree with TRBD2. Losses at the gene ends were 3 bases for V and 2 bases for J; bases not matched to a gene: 2. The CDR3 runs to 17 residues. The germline V gene has CDR1 SGHTA and CDR2 FQGNSA. CDR3 sequence (DNA): TGTGCCAGCAGCTTGGGACTAGCGGGGGGGGCCACAGATACGCAGTATTTT. Its protein product is CASSLGLAGGATDTQYF. Full variable domain (outside the CDR3, taken from reference TRBV7-2 and TRBJ2-3): GAGVSQSPSNKVTEKGKDVELRCDPISGHTALYWYRQSLGQGLEFLIYFQGNSAPDKSGLPSDRFSAERTGGSVSTLTIQRTQQEDSAVYLCASSLGLAGGATDTQYFGPGTRLTVL.

The sample holds a few counts of this clonotype. The chain is built from TRBV18 and TRBJ2-6; no clear D. CDR1 is KGHSH, CDR2 LQKENI, per germline. V was pared by 0 bases and J by 0 bases, with 6 bases between. This CDR3 comprises 16 residues. The chain's CDR3 is CASSPPTGSGANVLTF. CDR3 DNA: TGTGCCAGCTCACCACCCACGGGCTCTGGGGCCAACGTCCTGACTTTC.

The CDR3 reads CSAGRSNEKLFF. The CDR3, as DNA: TGCAGTGCTGGCAGGAGTAATGAAAAACTGTTTTTT. The J gene is TRBJ1-4, the V gene TRBV20-1; D is unresolved. The germline V gene has CDR1 DFQATT and CDR2 SNEGSKA (reference sequence). The CDR3 extends over 12 amino acids. The V end lost 5 bases, the J end lost 4 bases, and 8 bases lay between the germline ends.

DNA for the CDR3: TGCAGTGCTAGAGTAACAGGGACCGTTTCTGGGGCCAACGTCCTGACTTTC. This encodes CSARVTGTVSGANVLTF. The chain couples TRBV20-1 to TRBJ2-6; D is perhaps TRBD1 (6 bases). The CDR3 length is 17 residues. Germline values: CDR1 DFQATT, CDR2 SNEGSKA (reference sequence). V was cut by 1 base and J by 1 base, with 14 bases left in between.